What follows are 15 T cell receptor beta chains derived from one specimen sequenced in a study of blood T cell repertoires in COVID-19 (dated by TCRdb to 2020 to 2022). Library generation was performed with the immunoSEQ multiplex PCR assay. This is the immuneACCESS table as TCRdb keeps it, with only in-frame sequences that have V and J called. A part of the clones is gone; compared with another copy, unresolved V genes explain less than half, and the rest is unexplained. The sample table holds 100,000 or so clones, of which about 78% were seen once. About 9.6% of the sample is in the top ten clones. The sample was peripheral blood. The receptors stem from a man between 60 and 75 years old with active or convalescent COVID-19.

A word on this clone: Other DNA variants within this sample encode the same CDR3. The chain links TRBV11-2 to TRBJ1-2; D gene uncertain. CDR3 size: 12 residues. V shed 4 bases and J shed 6 bases, with 9 bases lying between them. Germline lookup yields CDR1 SGHAT and CDR2 FQNNGV. CDR3 in DNA: TGTGCCAGCAGCTCGGAAGGAGATGGCTACACCTTC. Translated: CASSSEGDGYTF. The whole variable domain, filled in from reference TRBV11-2 and TRBJ1-2, reads EAGVAQSPRYKIIEKRQSVAFWCNPISGHATLYWYQQILGQGPKLLIQFQNNGVVDDSQLPKDRFSAERLKGVDSTLKIQPAKLEDSAVYLCASSSEGDGYTFGSGTRLTVV.

This chain uses TRBV7-9 with TRBJ1-6, with D possibly matching TRBD1 (5 bases). With 2 bases removed from V and 10 bases from J, the gap between germline ends came to 15 bases. Germline lookup yields CDR1 SEHNR and CDR2 FQNEAQ (reference sequence). The CDR3 is 15 residues long. As DNA, the CDR3 is TGTGCCAGCAGCTTACAGGGAAGAGTATCCTCACCCCTCCACTTT. It codes for CASSLQGRVSSPLHF.

This chain joins TRBV4-3 and TRBJ1-1; a possible D gene is TRBD1 (5 bases). The V end was cut by 1 base, the J end by 0 bases, with 15 bases between. Germline values: CDR1 LGHNA, CDR2 YSLEER. The length of the CDR3 is 17 residues. CDR3 in DNA: TGCGCCAGCAGCCAAGGGGCGACAGAGCTCTTGAACACTGAAGCTTTCTTT. Its protein is CASSQGATELLNTEAFF.

The V call is TRBV20-1, the J call TRBJ2-3; TRBD2 aligns across 7 bases. Per the germline V gene, CDR1 is DFQATT and CDR2 is SNEGSKA (reference sequence). The CDR3 has 11 residues. Trimming removed 3 bases from V and 6 bases from J; junction bases left unmatched: 0. The CDR3 loop reads CSARGGDTQYF. The CDR3 DNA sequence: TGCAGTGCTAGGGGGGGGGATACGCAGTATTTT.

The rearrangement uses TRBV27 and TRBJ2-5; 8 positions match TRBD2. Germline V lookup: CDR1 MNHEY, CDR2 SMNVEV (reference sequence). This CDR3 contains 15 residues. The J segment lost 1 base and the V segment lost 10 bases, leaving 11 bases of the junction unmatched. The CDR3 spells CANSPLAGSQETQYF. In DNA, the CDR3 is TGTGCCAACTCACCCTTAGCGGGAAGCCAAGAGACCCAGTACTTC.

For the CDR3, the DNA is TGTGCCAGCAGTTCAACAGGAAACACCATATATTTT. It encodes CASSSTGNTIYF. The chain recombines TRBV6-5 with TRBJ1-3; D unresolved. CDR1 MNHEY and CDR2 SVGAGI come from the germline V gene. Trimming took 4 bases from V and 4 from J, leaving 5 bases between them. The CDR3 extends over 12 amino acids.

The rearrangement uses TRBV5-6 and TRBJ1-4, with unresolved D. V dropped 2 bases and J dropped 8 bases, with 13 bases sitting between them. The CDR3 contains 14 residues. Germline assignment: CDR1 SGHDT and CDR2 YYEEEE. CDR3 amino acids: CASSFRSRGEKLFF. The DNA of the CDR3 is TGTGCCAGCAGCTTCCGGTCACGAGGGGAAAAACTGTTTTTT. Combining the CDR3 with reference TRBV5-6 and TRBJ1-4 gives the whole variable domain DAGVTQSPTHLIKTRGQQVTLRCSPKSGHDTVSWYQQALGQGPQFIFQYYEEEERQRGNFPDRFSGHQFPNYSSELNVNALLLGDSALYLCASSFRSRGEKLFFGSGTQLSVL.

This clone was observed a handful of times. V gene TRBV3-1 (or the pseudogene TRBV3-2) combines with J gene TRBJ1-5; 8 bases line up with TRBD1. Germline values: CDR1 LGHDT, CDR2 YNNKEL (reference sequence). This CDR3 has 15 amino acids. The junction had 4 bases not matched to a gene; V was cut back by 5 bases and J by 1 base. CDR3 residues: CASSKQGDSNQPQHF. The DNA of the CDR3 is TGTGCCAGCAGCAAACAGGGGGACAGCAATCAGCCCCAGCATTTT.

This clone was counted a single time. The rearrangement joins TRBV27 to TRBJ2-3; 7 bases are a match to TRBD1. Germline trimming cut 8 bases from V and 3 bases from J; bases unmatched to any gene: 2. CDR1 and CDR2 (germline): MNHEY, SMNVEV (reference sequence). This CDR3 is built from 12 residues. The CDR3 coding sequence is TGTGCCAGCCGACAGGGTACAGATACGCAGTATTTT. Encoded protein: CASRQGTDTQYF.

CDR3 residues: CASGLLELFF. CDR3 DNA: TGTGCCAGCGGACTCCTCGAGCTGTTTTTT. The chain recombines TRBV6-6 with TRBJ2-2, with D possibly TRBD2 on 5 matching bases. This CDR3 has 10 amino acids. Germline V gives CDR1 MNHNY, CDR2 SVGAGI (reference sequence). Trimming removed 8 bases at V and 11 bases at J, with 9 bases between.

The J gene is TRBJ1-3, the V gene TRBV4-3; D not resolved. The CDR3 totals 15 residues. Trimming pared 4 bases from V and 1 base from J, leaving 11 bases between. The germline gives CDR1 LGHNA, CDR2 YSLEER. The CDR3 sequence is CASSLSVESGNTIYF. The CDR3 DNA reads TGCGCCAGCAGCCTAAGCGTGGAGTCTGGAAACACCATATATTTT.

V gene TRBV2 combines with J gene TRBJ2-7; D is perhaps TRBD2 (5 bases). The CDR3 is 14 residues long. CDR1 SNHLY and CDR2 FYNNEI come from the germline V gene. V was clipped by 5 bases and J by 4 bases, with 15 bases between them. CDR3 bases: TGTGCCAGCAGTACGAGGACGGGGATTTACGAGCAGTACTTC. It encodes CASSTRTGIYEQYF. The full variable domain, rest sourced from reference TRBV2 and TRBJ2-7, is EPEVTQTPSHQVTQMGQEVILRCVPISNHLYFYWYRQILGQKVEFLVSFYNNEISEKSEIFDDQFSVERPDGSNFTLKIRSTKLEDSAMYFCASSTRTGIYEQYFGPGTRLTVT.

This clone has just a few counts. J is TRBJ1-2 and V is TRBV28, with D perhaps TRBD1 (5 bases). V was shortened by 3 bases and J by 1 base, with 12 bases between the two germline ends. Germline CDR1 is MDHEN and CDR2 is SYDVKM. The CDR3 loop spans 15 amino acids. CDR3 amino acids: CASSFPGLRNYGYTF. The CDR3, as DNA: TGTGCCAGCAGTTTTCCGGGACTCCGTAACTATGGCTACACCTTC.

The CDR3 region is CASSLGTVHNEKLFF. The CDR3, as DNA: TGTGCCAGCAGCTTAGGGACAGTACATAATGAAAAACTGTTTTTT. The chain joins TRBV7-9 to TRBJ1-4, with D possibly TRBD1 on 6 matching bases. Germline V gene lookup returns CDR1 SEHNR and CDR2 FQNEAQ (reference sequence). Trimming removed 1 base at V and 4 bases at J, with 10 bases between. The CDR3 is 15 residues long.

The genes are TRBV11-2 and TRBJ2-5; D is undetermined. Between the trimmed V and J ends, which lost 0 bases and 4 bases, there was a span of 9 bases. The germline gives CDR1 SGHAT, CDR2 FQNNGV. The CDR3 consists of 14 residues. CDR3 sequence reads: CASSLDLGRETQYF. The CDR3 DNA is TGTGCCAGCAGCTTAGATCTAGGTAGAGAGACCCAGTACTTC.